Sequencing of this TCR beta chain was carried out in a study of cytomegalovirus exposure and HLA in healthy donors. This clone was recorded a few times. PCR amplification relied on 60 Vbeta primers (plus 13 Jbeta primers). Clones were read by immunoSEQ multiplex PCR, and TCRdb kept only the in-frame ones, dropping some. The data contain tens of thousands of clones, about 83% of them singletons. This CDR3 has 13 residues. V lost 7 bases, J lost 6 bases, and 12 bases lay in between. Germline V gives CDR1 MNHNS, CDR2 SASEGT. This clonotype was obtained from a woman under 30 in good health and CMV-seropositive. The specimen sequenced was PBMCs. The V and J genes are TRBV6-1 and TRBJ2-2, with D possibly matching TRBD1 (5 bases). CDR3 DNA: TGTGCCAGCACCAGGGATAGTCCCGGGGAGCTGTTTTTT. Its translation: CASTRDSPGELFF.